The 7 T cell receptor beta chains listed next were all sequenced from one sample in a study of T cell changes during pregnancy in multiple sclerosis. The table came from immunoSEQ multiplex PCR; TCRdb's copy has only in-frame clones and leaves some out. The top ten hold less than 2% of the sample, which has 69,000 or so clones, roughly 92% seen once. The sample consisted of peripheral blood, taken in the third trimester of pregnancy. The source is a female donor in good health, enrolled as a control in a pregnancy study.

The V call is TRBV28, the J call TRBJ2-5, with 8 nucleotides matching TRBD2. With 1 base clipped from V and 0 bases from J, the junction kept 7 bases outside the gene matches. Germline values: CDR1 MDHEN, CDR2 SYDVKM. The CDR3 is 17 amino acids. The CDR3 sequence: CASSLYNSGAYQETQYF. CDR3 sequence (DNA): TGTGCCAGCAGTTTATACAATAGCGGGGCGTACCAAGAGACCCAGTACTTC.

The CDR3 reads CAWRARDRSFYGYTF. The CDR3 coding sequence is TGTGCCTGGAGAGCCCGGGACAGGAGCTTCTATGGCTACACCTTC. The rearrangement joins TRBV30 to TRBJ1-2, with 8 bases identical to TRBD1. Per germline, CDR1 GTSNPN and CDR2 SVGIG (reference sequence). The CDR3 is 15 residues long. V gave up 3 bases and J gave up 4 bases; unmatched junction bases: 10.

This clone was recorded only once. The chain links TRBV19 to TRBJ1-5; 8 nucleotides line up with TRBD1. Per germline, CDR1 LNHDA and CDR2 SQIVND (reference sequence). Trimming cost V 3 bases and J 4 bases; bases outside gene matches: 11. CDR3 length: 17 amino acids. The CDR3 region has the DNA TGTGCCAGTAGTATGTCTGGGACAGGCGTTTTTAATCAGCCCCAGCATTTT. It codes for CASSMSGTGVFNQPQHF. The full variable domain, with the rest looked up from reference TRBV19 and TRBJ1-5, is DGGITQSPKYLFRKEGQNVTLSCEQNLNHDAMYWYRQDPGQGLRLIYYSQIVNDFQKGDIAEGYSVSREKKESFPLTVTSAQKNPTAFYLCASSMSGTGVFNQPQHFGDGTRLSIL.

The J gene is TRBJ2-7, the V gene TRBV27, with D maybe TRBD2 (6 bases). The CDR3 has 13 residues. Trimming left V 6 bases short and J 7 bases short, with 16 bases between. In germline, CDR1 is MNHEY, CDR2 SMNVEV (reference sequence). The CDR3 spells CASSSGVGREQYF. The CDR3 DNA reads as TGTGCCAGCAGCTCGGGGGTCGGGCGGGAGCAGTACTTC.

The chain recombines TRBV20-1 with TRBJ2-3, with D uncertain. The CDR3 sequence is 11 residues long. V lost 5 bases and J lost 2, with 5 bases in between. Per the germline V gene, CDR1 is DFQATT and CDR2 is SNEGSKA (reference sequence). This CDR3 is CSAHYTDTQYF. As DNA, the CDR3 is TGCAGTGCTCACTACACAGATACGCAGTATTTT.

This clone was detected a few times. This chain links TRBV27 with TRBJ2-7; 9 positions agree with TRBD2. The germline V gene has CDR1 MNHEY and CDR2 SMNVEV (reference sequence). Germline trimming cut 6 bases from V and 4 bases from J; bases unmatched to any gene: 10. The CDR3 sequence is 15 residues long. The CDR3 sequence is CASRLTSGPNYEQYF. CDR3 coding DNA: TGTGCCAGCAGGCTCACTAGCGGGCCTAATTACGAGCAGTACTTC.

This chain uses TRBV2 with TRBJ2-7; TRBD1 matches 10 bases. CDR3 length: 15 residues. With 7 bases clipped from V and 3 bases from J, the junction kept 9 bases outside the gene matches. From germline, CDR1 is SNHLY and CDR2 FYNNEI. CDR3 in amino acids: CASNSKTGGFYEQYF. As DNA, the CDR3 is TGTGCCAGCAATTCAAAGACAGGGGGCTTCTACGAGCAGTACTTC.